Listed below are T cell receptor beta chains from one sample, sequenced in a study of CD8 T cells in Susac syndrome. MiXCR, applied by TCRdb to the immunoSEQ multiplex PCR reads, yields one record per CDR3 protein. The sample contains roughly 80,000 distinct CDR3 sequences, approximately 94% of which appear only once. Sequencing input: CD8+ T cells from PBMCs. These receptor sequences come from a human donor with Susac syndrome. Each CDR3 is given with its conserved first and last residue. The D gene is left open where the match is weak. The listing skips clone size in some rows; elsewhere it reads once, few, many or a size class.

TRBJ2-6,TRBV9,NA,once,TGTGCCAGCAGCGCTTCCCATTGGGGGGAGAGTGGGGCCAACGTCCTGACTTTC,CASSASHWGESGANVLTF
TRBJ1-5,TRBV20-1,NA,once,TGCAGTGCTAGAGTGGCAGGGTATAATCAGCCCCAGCATTTT,CSARVAGYNQPQHF
TRBJ2-5,TRBV9,TRBD1,NA,TGTGCCAGCAGCCCCCAACGGACAGGGGAGGAGACCCAGTACTTC,CASSPQRTGEETQYF
TRBJ2-7,TRBV5-6,NA,NA,TGTGCCAGCAGTTCCGGGGACTACGAGCAGTACTTC,CASSSGDYEQYF
TRBJ2-1,TRBV24-1,NA,NA,TGTGCCACCAGTGGGCGGGGGCCCTACAATGAGCAGTTCTTC,CATSGRGPYNEQFF
TRBJ2-2,TRBV6-5,NA,NA,TGTGCCAGCAGTTACGACGGAGACACCGGGGAGCTGTTTTTT,CASSYDGDTGELFF
TRBJ1-1,TRBV9,NA,NA,TGTGCCAGCAGCTTAGCCCAGGGAGGGACCACTGAAGCTTTCTTT,CASSLAQGGTTEAFF
TRBJ2-7,TRBV27,TRBD1,NA,TGTGCCAGCAGTTATGGGACAGGGTCCTACGAGCAGTACTTC,CASSYGTGSYEQYF
TRBJ1-1,TRBV27,TRBD1,NA,TGTGCCAGCAGTTTATCGATGGGGGACAGGGTCACTGAAGCTTTCTTT,CASSLSMGDRVTEAFF
TRBJ2-7,TRBV7-2,TRBD2,NA,TGTGCCAGCAGCATCATAGCGGGGGGGCGGTACGAGCAGTACTTC,CASSIIAGGRYEQYF
TRBJ1-5,TRBV4-3,NA,NA,TGCGCCAGCAGCCAAGACCCCGGGATCCAGCCCCAGCATTTT,CASSQDPGIQPQHF
TRBJ2-6,TRBV14,NA,NA,TGTGCCAGCACCAAAGGGGTAGGCCTCTCTGGGGCCAACGTCCTGACTTTC,CASTKGVGLSGANVLTF
TRBJ2-1,TRBV14,TRBD2,NA,TGTGCCAGCAGCCACACTAGAGCGGGGTACAATGAGCAGTTCTTC,CASSHTRAGYNEQFF
TRBJ2-3,TRBV3-1,NA,once,TGTGCCAGCAGCCAAGATGGTAGCGGCCGCACAGATACGCAGTATTTT,CASSQDGSGRTDTQYF
TRBJ1-1,TRBV20-1,TRBD1,NA,TGCAGTGCTAATAACAGGGGCAGGGGAGCTTTCTTT,CSANNRGRGAFF
TRBJ1-5,TRBV7-9,NA,NA,TGTGCCAGCAGCGGGCGGGGTCAGCCCCAGCATTTT,CASSGRGQPQHF
TRBJ1-5,TRBV4-1,NA,NA,TGCGCCAGCAGCCAGGCGACAGGAGATCAGCCCCAGCATTTT,CASSQATGDQPQHF
TRBJ1-2,TRBV12-3/TRBV12-4,TRBD1,NA,TGTGCCAGCAGTCCCTACAGGGGTGGCTACACCTTC,CASSPYRGGYTF
TRBJ2-7,TRBV25-1,TRBD1,NA,TGTGCCAGCAGGGGACAGGGGTCCCTCTCCTACGAGCAGTACTTC,CASRGQGSLSYEQYF
TRBJ2-6,TRBV7-9,NA,once,TGTGCCAGCAGCCAGGGGAGACCCGCTGGGGCCAACGTCCTGACTTTC,CASSQGRPAGANVLTF
TRBJ1-2,TRBV6-1,NA,once,TGTGCCAGCAGTAGGGACCCACAGGGCAGAGCTAACTATGGCTACACCTTC,CASSRDPQGRANYGYTF
TRBJ2-5,TRBV14,NA,NA,TGTGCCAGCAGTCTCCAAAGGATCAGAGAGACCCAGTACTTC,CASSLQRIRETQYF
TRBJ2-7,TRBV9,NA,NA,TGTGCCAGCAGCGACCACAGCGGCTCCTACGAGCAGTACTTC,CASSDHSGSYEQYF
TRBJ2-5,TRBV29-1,NA,once,TGCAGCGTACGACAAGAGACCCAGTACTTC,CSVRQETQYF
TRBJ2-1,TRBV6-6,NA,NA,TGTGCCAGCAGTTACTCTGAAGGGGGAACCTACAATGAGCAGTTCTTC,CASSYSEGGTYNEQFF
TRBJ1-5,TRBV4-1,TRBD1,NA,TGCGCCAGCAGCCAAGGACAGGGCGATCAGCCCCAGCATTTT,CASSQGQGDQPQHF
TRBJ2-2,TRBV9,TRBD1,NA,TGTGCCAGCAGCCAACGTCCCGGGACAGGGAACACCGGGGAGCTGTTTTTT,CASSQRPGTGNTGELFF
TRBJ2-7,TRBV12-3/TRBV12-4,TRBD1,NA,TGTGCCAGCAGCCCGGGACAGGGGGAAGGCGAGCAGTACTTC,CASSPGQGEGEQYF
TRBJ1-6,TRBV5-1,NA,NA,TGCGCCAGCAGCTTTAAATCACCCCTCCACTTT,CASSFKSPLHF
TRBJ2-3,TRBV9,NA,once,TGTGCCAGCAGCGTAGCCCTTGGGACATTAGATACGCAGTATTTT,CASSVALGTLDTQYF
TRBJ1-2,TRBV20-1,NA,NA,TGCAGTGCTAGACCCGTGGAGGGGGGCGATGGCTACACCTTC,CSARPVEGGDGYTF
TRBJ1-2,TRBV29-1,NA,once,TGCAGCGTTGAGGGTGGCTACACCTTC,CSVEGGYTF
TRBJ1-4,TRBV29-1,NA,few,TGTAGCGTTGCTGGATCTGAAAAACTGTTTTTT,CSVAGSEKLFF
TRBJ2-6,TRBV30,NA,NA,TGTGCCTGGAGACCCCCCGGATGGGGGGTAAGCTCTGGGGCCAACGTCCTGACTTTC,CAWRPPGWGVSSGANVLTF
TRBJ1-2,TRBV13,NA,once,TGTGCCAGCAGGGAGAGGGAATATGGCTACACCTTC,CASREREYGYTF
TRBJ2-1,TRBV7-2,NA,NA,TGTGCCAGCAGCCCGGACCTTTCCTCCTACAATGAGCAGTTCTTC,CASSPDLSSYNEQFF
TRBJ1-6,TRBV30,NA,NA,TGTGCCTGGAGAGGTGGGAATTCACCCCTCCACTTT,CAWRGGNSPLHF
TRBJ1-5,TRBV27,NA,NA,TGTGCCAGCGCAGCCTGGGCAAACCCCAATCAGCCCCAGCATTTT,CASAAWANPNQPQHF
TRBJ2-5,TRBV25-1,NA,NA,TGTGCCAGCAGCGAACTAGCCCCCGGAGAGACCCAGTACTTC,CASSELAPGETQYF
TRBJ2-2,TRBV9,TRBD2,once,TGTGCCAGCAGCGTCCCCCTTGAAGGTAGCGGGGTGGCCGGGGAGCTGTTTTTT,CASSVPLEGSGVAGELFF
TRBJ2-1,TRBV29-1,NA,NA,TGCAGCGTTGAAGGGAATAGGGGGAGCTCCTACAATGAGCAGTTCTTC,CSVEGNRGSSYNEQFF
TRBJ2-3,TRBV7-2,TRBD2,NA,TGTGCCAGCAGCCTCCGACTAGCGGGGGCCGAGGATACGCAGTATTTT,CASSLRLAGAEDTQYF
TRBJ1-1,TRBV12-3/TRBV12-4,NA,NA,TGTGCCAGCAGTTTTAAGGAGGGACCCCCGCGGGGCACTGAAGCTTTCTTT,CASSFKEGPPRGTEAFF
TRBJ2-3,TRBV21-1,NA,once,TGTGCCAGCAGCAAAGGGGTCCACACGCAGTATTTT,CASSKGVHTQYF
TRBJ1-6,TRBV15,NA,NA,TGTGCCACCAGCAGAGCCGGGCTCGCTAATTCACCCCTCCACTTT,CATSRAGLANSPLHF